The rows below give T cell receptor beta chains drawn from one sample of a study of blood T cells in healthy people across ages. Via MiXCR, TCRdb re-called the 5' RACE reads, giving one row per CDR3 protein. Of about 1 million distinct CDR3 sequences in the sample, 20% to 25% were seen once. The same data also contributed to another study, on T cells of mothers and their children.

What was sequenced was blood. Receptors originate from a girl aged 2 to 9 in good health. The conserved cysteine and the conserved F or W are not part of the CDR3 here.

CDR3 protein,J gene,CDR3 length,V gene
ASSLDRSRYTQY,TRBJ2-3,12,TRBV5-1
ATSEGSEYGYT,TRBJ1-2,11,TRBV24-1
ASSTDRDYNSPLH,TRBJ1-6,13,TRBV7-9
ASSLEPGLHEQF,TRBJ2-1,12,TRBV7-2
ASSGRGGNTEAF,TRBJ1-1,12,TRBV13
SVVGPEKLF,TRBJ1-4,9,TRBV29-1
ASSAGGAAQPQH,TRBJ1-5,12,TRBV19
ASSQDGAGPNEQF,TRBJ2-1,13,TRBV4-3
ASRQPGSSYEQY,NA,12,TRBV4-2
ASEGRGNSPLH,TRBJ1-6,11,TRBV13